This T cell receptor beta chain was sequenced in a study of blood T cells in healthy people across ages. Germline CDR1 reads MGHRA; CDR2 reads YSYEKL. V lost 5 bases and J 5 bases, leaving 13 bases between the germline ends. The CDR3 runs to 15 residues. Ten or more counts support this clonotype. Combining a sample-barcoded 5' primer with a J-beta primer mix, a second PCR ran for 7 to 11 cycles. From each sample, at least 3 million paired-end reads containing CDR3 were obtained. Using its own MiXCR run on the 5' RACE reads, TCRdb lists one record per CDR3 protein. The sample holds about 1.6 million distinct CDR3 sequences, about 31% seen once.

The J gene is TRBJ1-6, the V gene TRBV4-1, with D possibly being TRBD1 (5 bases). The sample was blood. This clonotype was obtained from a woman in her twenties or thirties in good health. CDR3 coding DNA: TGCGCCAGCAGCAACCGGGACCGAGATAATTCACCCCTCCACTTT. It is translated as CASSNRDRDNSPLHF.